This T cell receptor beta chain derives from a study of blood T cell repertoires in COVID-19. Study-wide background: Donors in the United States, Italy and Spain gave samples during acute or convalescent COVID-19. T cells, B-cell-depleted T cells, or PBMCs supplied cDNA or gDNA.

The authors' processing: Scientists estimated how many nucleated cells there were by amplifying reference gene primers. The data were produced by immunoSEQ multiplex PCR, yet TCRdb's version contains in-frame clones alone and is incomplete. Clone size and V and J calls were adopted from that table, with D and trimming inferred from the DNA. The sample includes just over 250,000 clones, 88% of them seen just once. The sequenced sample was peripheral blood. The TCR sequence derives from a man in his fifties or sixties who had recovered from COVID-19.

The CDR3 loop is CASSGQREQSPLHF. CDR3 in DNA: TGTGCCAGCTCAGGACAGCGGGAGCAGTCACCCCTCCACTTT. The chain is built from TRBV18 and TRBJ1-6; D may be TRBD1 (6 bases). CDR1 is KGHSH, CDR2 LQKENI, per germline. V lost 5 bases to trimming and J lost 10 bases, with 15 bases between them. This CDR3 spans 14 amino acids.